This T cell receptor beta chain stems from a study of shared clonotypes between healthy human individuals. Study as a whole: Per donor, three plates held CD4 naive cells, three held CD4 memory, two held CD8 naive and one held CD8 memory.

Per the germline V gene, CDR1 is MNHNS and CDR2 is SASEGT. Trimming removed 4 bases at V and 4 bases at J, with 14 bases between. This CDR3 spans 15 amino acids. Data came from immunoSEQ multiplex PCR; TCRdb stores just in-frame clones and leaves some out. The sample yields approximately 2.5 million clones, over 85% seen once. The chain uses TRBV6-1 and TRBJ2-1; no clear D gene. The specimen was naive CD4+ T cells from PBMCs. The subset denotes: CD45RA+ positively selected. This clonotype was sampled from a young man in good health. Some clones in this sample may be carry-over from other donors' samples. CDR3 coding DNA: TGTGCCAGCAGTGTTGGCCGCCTGGAGTACAATGAGCAGTTCTTC. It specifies CASSVGRLEYNEQFF.